The 27 T cell receptor beta chains listed next were all sequenced from one sample in a study of identical twins. TCRdb reprocessed the 5' RACE reads with MiXCR, giving one entry per CDR3 protein. Among about 890,000 distinct CDR3 sequences, roughly 12% were seen once, and the ten largest hold 1.5% to 2%. The sample was also reused in another study, on yellow fever vaccine responses in identical twins.

Sequenced input: PBMCs. The source of these receptors is a woman younger than 35 in good health.

A few counts support this clonotype. The chain couples TRBV15 to TRBJ2-1; no reliable D call. Germline loops: CDR1 LNHNV, CDR2 YYDKDF (reference sequence). The germline V and J ends were trimmed by 4 bases and 5 bases, with 9 bases remaining between them. The CDR3 is made up of 13 amino acids. The CDR3 DNA sequence: TGTGCCACCAGCATACACTGGGACAATGAGCAGTTCTTC. Translated: CATSIHWDNEQFF.

The V and J genes are TRBV10-1 and TRBJ2-3; D not resolved. Per germline, CDR1 WNHNN and CDR2 SYGVQD (reference sequence). This CDR3 region has 15 residues. Between the trimmed V and J ends, which lost 3 bases and 2 bases, there was a span of 12 bases. Here the CDR3 reads CASSERSGNTDTQYF. The CDR3 DNA follows: TGCGCCAGCAGTGAAAGGTCTGGGAACACAGATACGCAGTATTTT.

The table lists this clonotype with many counts. The chain uses TRBV24-1 and TRBJ2-2; 10 bases fit TRBD1. Germline trimming cut 9 bases from V and 5 bases from J; bases unmatched to any gene: 2. The CDR3 spans 13 residues. Germline loops: CDR1 KGHDR, CDR2 SFDVKD. CDR3 nucleotides: TGTGCCACCGCGGGACAGGGGACCGGGGAGCTGTTTTTT. This gives the protein CATAGQGTGELFF.

The table lists this clonotype with a few counts. The chain combines TRBV15 with TRBJ2-1; 7 bases align to TRBD2. The CDR3 sequence is 16 residues long. From germline, CDR1 is LNHNV and CDR2 YYDKDF (reference sequence). Unmatched junction bases numbered 7, after V lost 0 bases and J lost 5 bases. CDR3 sequence (DNA): TGTGCCACCAGCAGAGATTCGAGCGGGAACCACAATGAGCAGTTCTTC. Encoded protein: CATSRDSSGNHNEQFF. Full variable domain (rest looked up from reference TRBV15 and TRBJ2-1): DAMVIQNPRYQVTQFGKPVTLSCSQTLNHNVMYWYQQKSSQAPKLLFHYYDKDFNNEADTPDNFQSRRPNTSFCFLDIRSPGLGDTAMYLCATSRDSSGNHNEQFFGPGTRLTVL.

The chain carries TRBV21-1 and TRBJ1-5. TRBV21-1 is a known pseudogene. CDR3 length: 13 amino acids. The CDR3 nucleotides are TGTGCCAGCCCCAAAGAATGCAATCAGCCCCAGCATTTT. Translated, it gives CASPKECNQPQHF.

This clonotype was picked up a small number of times. The chain uses TRBV28 and TRBJ1-2; no clear D. The V end was cut by 6 bases, the J end by 7 bases, with 9 bases between. This CDR3 contains 11 residues. Germline-derived CDR1 and CDR2 are MDHEN and SYDVKM. CDR3 sequence (DNA): TGTGCCAGCAGGGACCTGGGTGGCTACACCTTC. Translated, it gives CASRDLGGYTF.

CDR3 sequence (DNA): TGTGCCAGCAGCTCCCACTCCATAGCCAAAAACATTCAGTACTTC. Its protein product is CASSSHSIAKNIQYF. V and J are TRBV7-9 and TRBJ2-4; D uncertain. The CDR3 runs 15 residues. With 4 bases removed from V and 0 bases from J, the gap between germline ends came to 10 bases. The V gene's germline CDR1 is SEHNR and CDR2 FQNEAQ (reference sequence).

The chain is built from TRBV18 and TRBJ2-5; D gene uncertain. The germline gives CDR1 KGHSH, CDR2 LQKENI. The V end lost 3 bases, the J end lost 4 bases, and 12 bases lay between the germline ends. This CDR3 is 14 amino acids long. The CDR3 sequence is CASSPATPGETQYF. In DNA form, the CDR3 reads TGTGCCAGCTCACCTGCGACCCCAGGAGAGACCCAGTACTTC.

This clonotype was detected only a few times. The chain links TRBV25-1 to TRBJ2-3; TRBD2 matches 10 bases. J was trimmed by 14 bases and V by 5 bases; bases with no gene match: 10. CDR1 MGHDK and CDR2 SYGVNS come from the germline V gene. The CDR3 has 13 amino acids. In DNA form, the CDR3 reads TGTGCCAGCAGTACCCAGACCCTAGCGGGGGCGTATTTT. This sequence encodes CASSTQTLAGAYF.

The rearrangement links TRBV27 to TRBJ1-5; D ambiguous. Germline values: CDR1 MNHEY, CDR2 SMNVEV (reference sequence). This CDR3 comprises 15 residues. The V end was cut by 2 bases, the J end by 1 base, with 9 bases between. The CDR3 DNA reads as TGTGCCAGCAGTTTACGGGGTTTGAGCAATCAGCCCCAGCATTTT. It specifies CASSLRGLSNQPQHF.

V gene TRBV20-1 combines with J gene TRBJ2-2, with D uncertain. The V gene's germline CDR1 is DFQATT and CDR2 SNEGSKA (reference sequence). The CDR3 has 14 residues. The ends were cut back, 5 bases at V and 5 bases at J, with 15 bases in the middle. CDR3 DNA sequence: TGCAGTGCTCCCCGGATGGCCGGGACCGGGGAGCTGTTTTTT. It codes for CSAPRMAGTGELFF.

This clonotype was seen a handful of times. This chain uses TRBV6-5 with TRBJ1-1; D unclear. Germline lookup yields CDR1 MNHEY and CDR2 SVGAGI. Between the trimmed V and J ends, which lost 0 bases and 1 base, there was a span of 9 bases. This CDR3 has 15 amino acids. The CDR3 sequence: CASSYSNSGNTEAFF. The DNA for the CDR3 is TGTGCCAGCAGTTACTCGAATTCAGGGAACACTGAAGCTTTCTTT.

This chain joins TRBV12-3 or TRBV12-4 and TRBJ2-1; no reliable D call. Trimming stripped 7 bases from V and 7 bases from J, with 17 bases between. The CDR3 contains 14 residues. The CDR3 loop is CASNLGPDKNEQFF. The CDR3 DNA sequence: TGTGCCAGCAACTTAGGGCCCGATAAGAATGAGCAGTTCTTC.

The rearrangement links TRBV6-1 to TRBJ1-5, with 7 bases aligning to TRBD1. Looked up from germline, CDR1 is MNHNS and CDR2 is SASEGT. The V gene end was trimmed by 3 bases and the J gene end by 0 bases; junction bases not matched to a gene: 11. The CDR3 covers 18 residues. The CDR3 DNA sequence: TGTGCCAGCAGTGAGCAACAGGGGTTGGGAGTTAGCAATCAGCCCCAGCATTTT. It translates to CASSEQQGLGVSNQPQHF.

This clonotype came up a few times. The J gene is TRBJ2-3, the V gene TRBV27; TRBD1 is a possible D gene (6 bases). V dropped 3 bases and J dropped 2 bases, with 18 bases sitting between them. This CDR3 has 17 residues. Germline V gives CDR1 MNHEY, CDR2 SMNVEV (reference sequence). CDR3 residues: CASSLNGGLTYTDTQYF. In DNA form, the CDR3 reads TGTGCCAGCAGTTTGAATGGGGGCCTAACATACACAGATACGCAGTATTTT.

This clonotype was recorded a few times. This chain links TRBV3-1 with TRBJ2-3; no clear D. Trimming removed 4 bases at V and 5 bases at J, with 7 bases between. Germline CDR1 LGHDT, CDR2 YNNKEL (reference sequence). CDR3 size: 12 residues. The CDR3 sequence is CASSPTKDTQYF. CDR3 DNA: TGTGCCAGCAGCCCCACAAAAGATACGCAGTATTTT.

Comment on this clonotype: One end of the junction is discordant with germline, which a read error may explain. The chain joins TRBV2 to TRBJ2-5; 7 bases match TRBD2. This CDR3 has 16 residues. Germline loops: CDR1 SNHLY, CDR2 FYNNEI. The CDR3 reads CTSSPHNSGRKETQYF. CDR3 nucleotides: TGTACCAGCAGTCCTCACAATAGCGGGCGAAAAGAGACCCAGTACTTC.

This clonotype was recorded a few times. J is TRBJ2-2 and V is TRBV24-1; 7 positions match TRBD1. The CDR3 covers 15 residues. The germline gives CDR1 KGHDR, CDR2 SFDVKD. The junction had 3 bases not matched to a gene; V was cut back by 6 bases and J by 0 bases. In DNA form, the CDR3 reads TGTGCCACCAGTCGACAGGGATCGAACACCGGGGAGCTGTTTTTT. Protein product: CATSRQGSNTGELFF.

The chain has TRBV28 and TRBJ2-1; 9 bases fit TRBD1. Germline V gene data show CDR1 as MDHEN and CDR2 as SYDVKM. Germline trimming cut 4 bases from V and 5 bases from J; bases unmatched to any gene: 12. This CDR3 comprises 17 residues. CDR3 sequence: CASSSPWGQGRHNEQFF. The CDR3 nucleotides are TGTGCCAGCAGTTCCCCGTGGGGACAGGGTAGACACAATGAGCAGTTCTTC.

In its sample, this clonotype was seen a few times. J is TRBJ1-1 and V is TRBV6-1; 9 bases map to TRBD1. This CDR3 contains 14 residues. Germline CDR1 reads MNHNS; CDR2 reads SASEGT. The ends lost 6 bases at V and 4 bases at J; junction bases unmatched: 6. The CDR3 DNA reads TGTGCCAGCAGCAAGGGACAGGGTGGCACTGAAGCTTTCTTT. Its translation is CASSKGQGGTEAFF.

This clonotype occurred a few times. V and J are TRBV28 and TRBJ2-1; D is perhaps TRBD1 (5 bases). Germline values: CDR1 MDHEN, CDR2 SYDVKM. With 4 bases removed from V and 3 bases from J, the gap between germline ends came to 13 bases. The CDR3 has 15 residues. The CDR3 reads CASSSDRFFYNEQFF. DNA of the CDR3: TGTGCCAGCAGTTCAGACAGATTCTTCTACAATGAGCAGTTCTTC. Using reference TRBV28 and TRBJ2-1 for the parts outside the CDR3, the full variable domain is DVKVTQSSRYLVKRTGEKVFLECVQDMDHENMFWYRQDPGLGLRLIYFSYDVKMKEKGDIPEGYSVSREKKERFSLILESASTNQTSMYLCASSSDRFFYNEQFFGPGTRLTVL.

This clonotype was seen a handful of times. The rearrangement uses TRBV10-3 and TRBJ2-1; 15 bases are a match to TRBD2. The germline gives CDR1 ENHRY, CDR2 SYGVKD. V trimming: 0 bases; J trimming: 9 bases; junction bases outside the gene matches: 6. This CDR3 comprises 17 residues. The CDR3 nucleotides read TGTGCCATCAGTGAGTCTTGGGGACTAGCGGGAGGTGTTGAGCAGTTCTTC. It codes for CAISESWGLAGGVEQFF.

This clonotype was seen a few times. V is TRBV20-1 and J is TRBJ2-3; 11 nucleotides match TRBD2. After removal of 6 bases from V and 6 bases from J, the junction contained 8 bases not matched to a gene. The CDR3 totals 14 residues. Germline V CDR1 and CDR2: DFQATT, SNEGSKA (reference sequence). CDR3 DNA sequence: TGCAGTGCCCGCCTTGTAGCGGGGGGGGATACGCAGTATTTT. Translating gives CSARLVAGGDTQYF.

This clonotype was seen a few times. The chain has TRBV2 and TRBJ1-4; the D gene is possibly TRBD1 (5 bases). From germline, CDR1 is SNHLY and CDR2 FYNNEI. The CDR3 runs to 13 residues. V shed 6 bases and J shed 7 bases, with 12 bases lying between them. The CDR3 DNA sequence: TGTGCCAGCAGCTGGGGGTTGGGTGAAAAACTGTTTTTT. It specifies CASSWGLGEKLFF.

This clonotype was counted between two and nine times. V and J are TRBV6-1 and TRBJ2-1; possibly TRBD2 for D (6 bases). There are 18 residues in the CDR3. Germline V gene lookup returns CDR1 MNHNS and CDR2 SASEGT. The V end lost 0 bases, the J end lost 3 bases, and 18 bases lay between the germline ends. The CDR3 spells CASSEAVWASEYYNEQFF. Here the CDR3 DNA reads TGTGCCAGCAGTGAAGCAGTTTGGGCTAGCGAGTACTACAATGAGCAGTTCTTC.

This clonotype was detected only a few times. As DNA, the CDR3 is TGCAGTGCTAGTTTCAGGGATGCTAATGAAAAACTGTTTTTT. Translation: CSASFRDANEKLFF. The chain recombines TRBV20-1 with TRBJ1-4; the D gene is possibly TRBD1 (5 bases). CDR1 is DFQATT and CDR2 is SNEGSKA in the germline V gene (reference sequence). There are 14 residues in the CDR3. V was cut by 3 bases and J by 3 bases, with 11 bases left in between.

The chain is built from TRBV15 and TRBJ2-7; 11 nucleotides agree with TRBD2. The V gene end was trimmed by 3 bases and the J gene end by 2 bases; junction bases not matched to a gene: 3. CDR1 LNHNV and CDR2 YYDKDF come from the germline V gene (reference sequence). The CDR3 length is 15 residues. CDR3 nucleotide sequence: TGTGCCACCAGCAGTAGCGGGAGGGAGACCTACGAGCAGTACTTC. As protein: CATSSSGRETYEQYF.